Below are 5 T cell receptor beta chains sequenced from a single sample in a study of blood T cell repertoires in COVID-19. Measured with immunoSEQ multiplex PCR; TCRdb has only the in-frame clones, and not every one. The table includes some 210,000 clones, around 82% detected once. Material: peripheral blood. These TCRs come from a woman aged 35 to 49 with acute or convalescent COVID-19.

The rearrangement joins TRBV7-6 to TRBJ1-1, with D possibly being TRBD1 (6 bases). Germline V lookup: CDR1 SGHVS, CDR2 FNYEAQ. The length of the CDR3 is 13 residues. The V end was cut by 5 bases, the J end by 7 bases, with 14 bases between. The CDR3 loop is CASSPGVGGEAFF. The DNA of the CDR3 is TGTGCCAGCAGCCCAGGGGTGGGTGGTGAAGCTTTCTTT. Full variable domain (rest looked up from reference TRBV7-6 and TRBJ1-1): GAGVSQSPRYKVTKRGQDVALRCDPISGHVSLYWYRQALGQGPEFLTYFNYEAQQDKSGLPNDRFSAERPEGSISTLTIQRTEQRDSAMYRCASSPGVGGEAFFGQGTRLTVV.

The chain links TRBV4-1 to TRBJ2-7, with 7 bases identical to TRBD1. Looked up from germline, CDR1 is MGHRA and CDR2 is YSYEKL. This CDR3 contains 13 residues. Trimming removed 4 bases from V and 4 bases from J; junction bases left unmatched: 4. In nucleotides, the CDR3 is TGCGCCAGCAGCCTGACAGGGTATTACGAGCAGTACTTC. Residues: CASSLTGYYEQYF.

V is TRBV6-5 and J is TRBJ1-1; a weak D match, TRBD1 (6 bases). Trimming left V 6 bases short and J 4 bases short, with 18 bases between. The germline V gene has CDR1 MNHEY and CDR2 SVGAGI. This CDR3 is 15 amino acids long. This CDR3 reads CASSRRDTFTTEAFF. The DNA for the CDR3 is TGTGCCAGCAGCCGTAGGGACACCTTCACCACTGAAGCTTTCTTT.

Only one count was recorded for this clone. The V gene is TRBV19, the J gene TRBJ2-5; the D is unclear. With 0 bases removed from V and 1 base from J, the gap between germline ends came to 9 bases. Germline V lookup: CDR1 LNHDA, CDR2 SQIVND (reference sequence). This CDR3 contains 15 residues. In DNA, the CDR3 is TGTGCCAGTAGTATAGATCACAGATTCCAAGAGACCCAGTACTTC. It yields the protein CASSIDHRFQETQYF.

J is TRBJ1-2 and V is TRBV30; the D is unclear. Germline CDR1 is GTSNPN and CDR2 is SVGIG (reference sequence). This CDR3 has 16 amino acids. V lost 2 bases to trimming and J lost 2 bases, with 18 bases between them. CDR3 coding DNA: TGTGCCTGGAGTCCTCAGAGGATAACTCCAAACTATGGCTACACCTTC. This encodes CAWSPQRITPNYGYTF.